The rows below give T cell receptor beta chains drawn from one sample of a study of CD8 T cells in ankylosing spondylitis. Each CDR3 protein is one row after TCRdb ran MiXCR on the 5' RACE reads. The sample holds about 140,000 distinct CDR3 sequences; approximately 7.4% are singletons and the top ten take roughly 12%. Material for sequencing was blood, either unsorted or a sorted T cell fraction (not recorded which). These receptors originate from a female donor with ankylosing spondylitis or in good health (not recorded which). Each CDR3 is given with its conserved first and last residue. A D gene is named only where the DNA matches it firmly. The size entry is marked missing in some rows and otherwise reads once, few, many or a size class.

d_gene	abundance	v_gene	j_gene	CDR3aa	CDR3nt
.	many	TRBV4-2	TRBJ1-2	CASSQLLPRGGGYGYTF	TGTGCCAGCAGCCAACTCCTACCGAGGGGGGGCGGGTATGGCTACACCTTC
.	many	TRBV4-1	TRBJ1-2	CASSQVAQNYGYTF	TGCGCCAGCAGCCAAGTGGCTCAGAACTATGGCTACACCTTC
.	many	TRBV6-2/TRBV6-3	TRBJ1-1	CASSSSDRALSQTEAFF	TGTGCCAGCAGCTCATCGGATAGGGCCCTCTCTCAGACTGAAGCTTTCTTT
TRBD1	many	TRBV29-1	TRBJ2-1	CSVIGLGQEFF	TGCAGCGTGATAGGACTGGGACAGGAGTTCTTC
.	.	TRBV12-3/TRBV12-4	TRBJ2-1	CASSFGGYVPNEQFF	TGTGCCAGCAGTTTCGGAGGGTATGTCCCCAATGAGCAGTTCTTC
.	few	TRBV9	TRBJ1-4	CASSVGLRTTNEKLFF	TGTGCCAGCAGCGTAGGATTGAGGACAACTAATGAAAAACTGTTTTTT
.	many	TRBV4-3	TRBJ2-7	CASSLNALSYEQYF	TGCGCCAGCAGCTTAAACGCCCTATCCTACGAGCAGTACTTC
TRBD1	.	TRBV20-1	TRBJ1-1	CSAGDQGDTEAFF	TGCAGTGCTGGTGATCAGGGGGACACTGAAGCTTTCTTT
.	many	TRBV12-5	TRBJ2-1	CASAPLNEQFF	TGTGCTAGTGCCCCGCTCAATGAGCAGTTCTTC
.	many	TRBV7-9	TRBJ2-3	CASSLAEGDTQYF	TGTGCCAGCAGCTTAGCCGAGGGGGATACGCAGTATTTT
.	many	TRBV7-9	TRBJ1-5	CASSLGSYQPQHF	TGTGCCAGCAGCTTAGGAAGCTATCAGCCCCAGCATTTT
.	many	TRBV6-5	TRBJ2-7	CASAGPYEQYF	TGTGCCAGCGCCGGACCTTACGAGCAGTACTTC
TRBD2	few	TRBV20-1	TRBJ2-5	CSASGTSGARQETQYF	TGCAGTGCTAGCGGTACTAGCGGGGCACGTCAAGAGACCCAGTACTTC
.	many	TRBV3-1	TRBJ2-3	CASSQDTQYF	TGTGCCAGCAGCCAAGATACGCAGTATTTT
.	many	TRBV6-5	TRBJ1-3	CASSSGLGNTIYF	TGTGCCAGCAGTTCCGGTCTTGGAAACACCATATATTTT
.	.	TRBV7-2	TRBJ1-5	CASSLEVGRAAQPQHF	TGTGCCAGCAGCTTAGAGGTGGGCAGGGCGGCCCAGCCCCAGCATTTT
.	many	TRBV20-1	TRBJ1-5	CSAGSLDQPQHF	TGCAGTGCTGGCAGCCTAGATCAGCCCCAGCATTTT
.	few	TRBV7-8	TRBJ1-5	CASGETGLKIQPQHF	TGTGCCAGCGGAGAGACCGGGCTCAAAATTCAGCCCCAGCATTTT
.	.	TRBV5-1	TRBJ1-5	CASSLWGGGNQPQHF	TGCGCCAGCAGCTTGTGGGGTGGAGGCAATCAGCCCCAGCATTTT
.	many	TRBV10-3	TRBJ2-5	CAISESDGETQYF	TGTGCCATCAGTGAGTCGGATGGAGAGACCCAGTACTTC
.	many	TRBV7-2	TRBJ1-2	CASSLATQGGYGYTF	TGTGCCAGCAGCTTAGCTACGCAGGGTGGCTATGGCTACACCTTC
TRBD1	few	TRBV24-1	TRBJ1-4	CATSERQGANEKLFF	TGTGCCACCAGTGAACGACAGGGTGCTAATGAAAAACTGTTTTTT
.	many	TRBV4-2	TRBJ2-1	CASSQDPGADNEQFF	TGTGCCAGCAGCCAAGACCCCGGGGCAGACAATGAGCAGTTCTTC
.	many	TRBV20-1	TRBJ2-3	CSAEAYTDTQYF	TGCAGTGCTGAGGCCTACACAGATACGCAGTATTTT
.	many	TRBV5-1	TRBJ1-1	CASSTRQVNTEAFF	TGCGCCAGCAGCACCCGACAGGTGAACACTGAAGCTTTCTTT
.	many	TRBV28	TRBJ2-5	CASSLWQVEKETQYF	TGTGCCAGCAGTTTATGGCAGGTAGAAAAAGAGACCCAGTACTTC
.	many	TRBV20-1	TRBJ2-1	CSARDRGARRWLRNEQFF	TGCAGTGCTAGAGATCGGGGGGCTCGACGGTGGCTCCGTAATGAGCAGTTCTTC